Here is one TCR beta chain with its context. What it recognizes is unknown. In TCRdb, the reads were re-called with MiXCR into one record per CDR3 protein. The table shows roughly 230,000 distinct CDR3 sequences, with more than 15% occurring only once. There are 11 residues in the CDR3. Germline CDR1 is DFQATT and CDR2 is SNEGSKA (reference sequence). Trimming took off 0 bases at V and 6 bases at J, with 3 bases between the two ends. This specimen comes from a study of T cell repertoires in cytomegalovirus infection. Turning to the study itself: Both a matching HLA type and CMV infection were indicated by public TCR beta signatures.

General study findings and limits: Using cumulative public TCR beta family frequency, the authors identified those who carried CMV together with the relevant HLA. Ex vivo responses were dominated by HLA-C-restricted CMV-specific TCR beta clonotypes.

The sequenced material came from CD8+ T cells from PBMCs. The TCR was taken from a human donor in good health (CMV status not recorded). Some clones in this sample may be carry-over from other donors' samples. The V call is TRBV20-1, the J call TRBJ1-5; no definite D call. The CDR3 DNA follows: TGCAGTGCTAGAGACGGTCAGCCCCAGCATTTT. Protein sequence: CSARDGQPQHF.